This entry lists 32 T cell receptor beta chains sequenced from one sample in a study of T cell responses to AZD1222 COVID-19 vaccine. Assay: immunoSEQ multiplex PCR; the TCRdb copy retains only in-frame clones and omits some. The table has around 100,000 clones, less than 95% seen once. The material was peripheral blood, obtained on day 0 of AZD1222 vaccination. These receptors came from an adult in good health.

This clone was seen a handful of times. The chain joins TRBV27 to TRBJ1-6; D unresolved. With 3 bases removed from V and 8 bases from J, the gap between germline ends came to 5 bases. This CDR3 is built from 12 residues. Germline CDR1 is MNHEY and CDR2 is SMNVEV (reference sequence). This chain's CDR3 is CASSFRDSPLHF. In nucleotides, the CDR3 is TGTGCCAGCAGTTTCCGGGATTCACCCCTCCACTTT.

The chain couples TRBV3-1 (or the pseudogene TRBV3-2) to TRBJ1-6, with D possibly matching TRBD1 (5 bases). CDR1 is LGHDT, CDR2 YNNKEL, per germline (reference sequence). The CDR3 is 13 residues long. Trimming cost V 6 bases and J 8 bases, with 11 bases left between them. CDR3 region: CASRQARDSPLHF. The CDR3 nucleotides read TGTGCCAGCAGACAGGCCAGGGATTCACCCCTCCACTTT.

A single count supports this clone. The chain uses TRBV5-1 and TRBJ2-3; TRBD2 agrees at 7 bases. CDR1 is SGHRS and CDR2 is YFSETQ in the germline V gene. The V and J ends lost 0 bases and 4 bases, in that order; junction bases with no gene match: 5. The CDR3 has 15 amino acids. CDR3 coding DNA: TGCGCCAGCAGCTTGGATGCTAGCGGATCAGATACGCAGTATTTT. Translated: CASSLDASGSDTQYF.

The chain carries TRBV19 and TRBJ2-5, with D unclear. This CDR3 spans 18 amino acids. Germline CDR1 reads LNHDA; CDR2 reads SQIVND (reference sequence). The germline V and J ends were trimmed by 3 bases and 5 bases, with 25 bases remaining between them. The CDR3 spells CASSMGRKGLEVGETQYF. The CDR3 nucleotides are TGTGCCAGTAGTATGGGTCGAAAAGGGCTAGAGGTAGGGGAGACCCAGTACTTC.

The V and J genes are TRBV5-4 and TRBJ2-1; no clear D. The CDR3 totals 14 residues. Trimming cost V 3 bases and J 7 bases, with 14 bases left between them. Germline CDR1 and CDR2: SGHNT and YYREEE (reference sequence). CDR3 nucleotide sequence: TGTGCCAGCAGCTCTCTACAAGACTCGAATGAGCAGTTCTTC. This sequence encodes CASSSLQDSNEQFF. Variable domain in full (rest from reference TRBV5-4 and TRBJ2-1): ETGVTQSPTHLIKTRGQQVTLRCSSQSGHNTVSWYQQALGQGPQFIFQYYREEENGRGNFPPRFSGLQFPNYSSELNVNALELDDSALYLCASSSLQDSNEQFFGPGTRLTVL.

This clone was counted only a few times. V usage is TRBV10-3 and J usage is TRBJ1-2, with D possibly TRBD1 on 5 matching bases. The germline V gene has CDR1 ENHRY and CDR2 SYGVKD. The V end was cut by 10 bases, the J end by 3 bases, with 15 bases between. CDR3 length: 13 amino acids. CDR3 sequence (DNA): TGTGCCACCCACGGGGCGAACGACTATGGCTACACCTTC. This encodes CATHGANDYGYTF.

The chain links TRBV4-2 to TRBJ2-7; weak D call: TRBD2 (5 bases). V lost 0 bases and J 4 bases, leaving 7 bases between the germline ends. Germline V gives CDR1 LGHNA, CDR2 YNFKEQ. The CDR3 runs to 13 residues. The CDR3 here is CASSQETGYEQYF. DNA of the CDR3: TGTGCCAGCAGCCAAGAGACGGGATACGAGCAGTACTTC.

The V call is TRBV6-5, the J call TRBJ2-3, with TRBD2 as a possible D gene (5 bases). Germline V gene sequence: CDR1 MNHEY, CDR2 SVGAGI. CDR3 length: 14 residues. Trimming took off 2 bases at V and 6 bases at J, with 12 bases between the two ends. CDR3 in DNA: TGTGCCAGCAGTTACCCGGGGTTGCCGGATACGCAGTATTTT. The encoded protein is CASSYPGLPDTQYF.

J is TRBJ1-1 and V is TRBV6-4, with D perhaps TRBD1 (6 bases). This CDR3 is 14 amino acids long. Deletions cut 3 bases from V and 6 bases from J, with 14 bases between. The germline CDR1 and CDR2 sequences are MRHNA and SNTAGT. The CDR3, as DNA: TGTGCCAGCAGTGAGAACGGGGGGCAGGCTGAAGCTTTCTTT. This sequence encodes CASSENGGQAEAFF.

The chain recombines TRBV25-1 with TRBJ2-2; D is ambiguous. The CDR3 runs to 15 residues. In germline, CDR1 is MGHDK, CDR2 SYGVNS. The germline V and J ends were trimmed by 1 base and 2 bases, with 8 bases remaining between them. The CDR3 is CASSEFVGNTGELFF. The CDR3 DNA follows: TGTGCCAGCAGTGAATTCGTCGGTAACACCGGGGAGCTGTTTTTT.

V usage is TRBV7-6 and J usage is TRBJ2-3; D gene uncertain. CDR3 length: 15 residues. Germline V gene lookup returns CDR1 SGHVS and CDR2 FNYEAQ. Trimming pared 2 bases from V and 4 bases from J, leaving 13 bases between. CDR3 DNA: TGTGCCAGCAGCTTATTCGCGCCGTATGCAGATACGCAGTATTTT. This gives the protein CASSLFAPYADTQYF.

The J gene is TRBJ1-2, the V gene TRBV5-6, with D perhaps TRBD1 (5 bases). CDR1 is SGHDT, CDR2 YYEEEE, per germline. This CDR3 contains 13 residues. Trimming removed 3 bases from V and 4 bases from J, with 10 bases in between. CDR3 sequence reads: CASSWDYVYGYTF. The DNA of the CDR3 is TGTGCCAGCAGCTGGGACTATGTCTATGGCTACACCTTC.

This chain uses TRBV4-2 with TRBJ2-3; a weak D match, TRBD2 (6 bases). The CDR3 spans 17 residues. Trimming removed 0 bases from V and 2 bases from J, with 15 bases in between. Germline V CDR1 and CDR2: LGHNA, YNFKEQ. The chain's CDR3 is CASSQDRDSGNTDTQYF. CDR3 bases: TGTGCCAGCAGCCAAGATCGTGATAGCGGAAACACAGATACGCAGTATTTT.

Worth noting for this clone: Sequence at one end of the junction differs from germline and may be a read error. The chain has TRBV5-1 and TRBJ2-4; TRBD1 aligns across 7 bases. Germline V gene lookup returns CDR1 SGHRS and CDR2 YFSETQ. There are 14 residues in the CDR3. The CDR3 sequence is CASGLGTEPHIQYF. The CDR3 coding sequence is TGCGCCAGCGGCTTGGGGACAGAACCCCATATTCAGTACTTC.

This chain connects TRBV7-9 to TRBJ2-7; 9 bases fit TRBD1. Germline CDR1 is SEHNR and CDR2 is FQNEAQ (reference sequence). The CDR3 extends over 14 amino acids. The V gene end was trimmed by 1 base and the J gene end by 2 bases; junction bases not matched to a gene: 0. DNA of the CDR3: TGTGCCAGCAGCTTAGGGACAGGGGCCTACGAGCAGTACTTC. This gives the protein CASSLGTGAYEQYF.

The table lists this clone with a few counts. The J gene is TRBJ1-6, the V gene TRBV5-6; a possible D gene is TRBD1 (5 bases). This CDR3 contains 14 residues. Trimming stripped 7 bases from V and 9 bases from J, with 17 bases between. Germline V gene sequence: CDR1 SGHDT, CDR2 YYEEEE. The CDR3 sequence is CASRFRGSGSPLHF. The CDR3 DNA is TGTGCCAGCCGATTTAGGGGCTCGGGTTCACCCCTCCACTTT.

The CDR3 sequence is CASSESGANQPQHF. DNA of the CDR3: TGCGCCAGCAGTGAGTCCGGTGCGAATCAGCCCCAGCATTTT. The chain recombines TRBV10-1 with TRBJ1-5; no reliable D call. In germline, CDR1 is WNHNN, CDR2 SYGVQD (reference sequence). The CDR3 runs to 14 residues. V was cut by 0 bases and J by 4 bases, with 7 bases left in between.

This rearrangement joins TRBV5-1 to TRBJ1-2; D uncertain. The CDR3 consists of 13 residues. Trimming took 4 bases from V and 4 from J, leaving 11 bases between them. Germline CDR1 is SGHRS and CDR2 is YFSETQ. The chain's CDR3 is CASSPEGSYGYTF. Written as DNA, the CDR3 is TGCGCCAGCAGCCCGGAAGGAAGCTATGGCTACACCTTC.

CDR3 amino acids: CASSSLTGEKLFF. The CDR3, as DNA: TGTGCCAGCAGCTCTCTAACAGGTGAAAAACTGTTTTTT. The chain combines TRBV13 with TRBJ1-4; TRBD1 might be the D (5 bases). Germline-derived CDR1 and CDR2 are PRHDT and FYEKMQ (reference sequence). CDR3 length: 13 amino acids. The ends were cut back, 4 bases at V and 7 bases at J, with 10 bases in the middle.

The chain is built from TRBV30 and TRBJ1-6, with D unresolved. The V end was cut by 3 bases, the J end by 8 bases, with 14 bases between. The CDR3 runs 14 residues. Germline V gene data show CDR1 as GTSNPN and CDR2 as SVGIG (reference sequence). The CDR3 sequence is CAWRRELEDSPLHF. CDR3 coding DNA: TGTGCCTGGAGGCGCGAACTGGAGGATTCACCCCTCCACTTT. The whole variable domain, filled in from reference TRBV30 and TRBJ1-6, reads SQTIHQWPATLVQPVGSPLSLECTVEGTSNPNLYWYRQAAGRGLQLLFYSVGIGQISSEVPQNLSASRPQDRQFILSSKKLLLSDSGFYLCAWRRELEDSPLHFGNGTRLTVT.

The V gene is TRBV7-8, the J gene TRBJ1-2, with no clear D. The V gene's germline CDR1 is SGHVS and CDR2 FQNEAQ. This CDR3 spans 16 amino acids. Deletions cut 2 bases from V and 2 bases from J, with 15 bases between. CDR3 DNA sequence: TGTGCCAGCAGCTTAACTAACCGGGTCCTAAACTATGGCTACACCTTC. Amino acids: CASSLTNRVLNYGYTF.

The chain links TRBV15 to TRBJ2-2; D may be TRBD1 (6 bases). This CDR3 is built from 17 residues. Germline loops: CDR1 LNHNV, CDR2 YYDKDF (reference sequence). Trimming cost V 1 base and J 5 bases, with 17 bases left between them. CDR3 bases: TGTGCCACCAGCAGAGGAAGGGGGTGGAGTGAAACCGGGGAGCTGTTTTTT. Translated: CATSRGRGWSETGELFF.

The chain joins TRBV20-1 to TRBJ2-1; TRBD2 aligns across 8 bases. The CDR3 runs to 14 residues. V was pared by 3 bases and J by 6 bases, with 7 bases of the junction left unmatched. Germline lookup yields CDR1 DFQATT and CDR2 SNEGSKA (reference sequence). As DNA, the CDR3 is TGCAGTGCTAGTCCTGGCGGGGGGACCAATGAGCAGTTCTTC. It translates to CSASPGGGTNEQFF.

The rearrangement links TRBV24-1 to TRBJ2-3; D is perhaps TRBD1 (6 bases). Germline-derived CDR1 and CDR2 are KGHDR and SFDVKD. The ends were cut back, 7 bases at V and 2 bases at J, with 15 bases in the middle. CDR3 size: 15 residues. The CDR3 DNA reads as TGTGCCACCAGCAGGGGTTTCACCAACACAGATACGCAGTATTTT. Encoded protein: CATSRGFTNTDTQYF.

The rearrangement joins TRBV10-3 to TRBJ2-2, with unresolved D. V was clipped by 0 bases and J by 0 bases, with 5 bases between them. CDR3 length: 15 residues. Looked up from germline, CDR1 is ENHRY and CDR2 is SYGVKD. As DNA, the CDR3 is TGTGCCATCAGTGAGTCGCGCTCGAACACCGGGGAGCTGTTTTTT. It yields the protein CAISESRSNTGELFF.

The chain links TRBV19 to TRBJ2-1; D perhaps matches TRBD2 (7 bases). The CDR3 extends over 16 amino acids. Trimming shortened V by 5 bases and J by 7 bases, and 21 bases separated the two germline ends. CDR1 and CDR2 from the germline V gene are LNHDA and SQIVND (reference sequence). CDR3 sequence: CASSPRGWGGLNEQFF. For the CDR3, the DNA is TGTGCCAGTAGTCCAAGAGGGTGGGGGGGCTTGAATGAGCAGTTCTTC.

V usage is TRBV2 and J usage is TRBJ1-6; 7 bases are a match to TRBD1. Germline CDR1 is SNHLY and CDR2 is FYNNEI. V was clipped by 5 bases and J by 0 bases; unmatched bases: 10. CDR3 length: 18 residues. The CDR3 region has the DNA TGTGCCAGCAGTACCCTGGCAGGGGGGAGCTCCTATAATTCACCCCTCCACTTT. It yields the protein CASSTLAGGSSYNSPLHF.

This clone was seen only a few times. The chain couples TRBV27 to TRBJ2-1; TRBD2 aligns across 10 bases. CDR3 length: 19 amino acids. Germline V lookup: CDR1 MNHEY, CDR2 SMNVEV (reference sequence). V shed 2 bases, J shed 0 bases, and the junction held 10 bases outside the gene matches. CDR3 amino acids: CASSLRLAGASSSYNEQFF. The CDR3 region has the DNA TGTGCCAGCAGTTTAAGGCTAGCGGGGGCGTCAAGCTCCTACAATGAGCAGTTCTTC.

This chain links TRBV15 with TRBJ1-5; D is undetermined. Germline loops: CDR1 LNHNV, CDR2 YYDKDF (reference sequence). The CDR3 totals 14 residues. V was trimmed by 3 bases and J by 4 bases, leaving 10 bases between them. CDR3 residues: CATSRGRSNQPQHF. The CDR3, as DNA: TGTGCCACCAGCAGGGGAAGGTCAAATCAGCCCCAGCATTTT.

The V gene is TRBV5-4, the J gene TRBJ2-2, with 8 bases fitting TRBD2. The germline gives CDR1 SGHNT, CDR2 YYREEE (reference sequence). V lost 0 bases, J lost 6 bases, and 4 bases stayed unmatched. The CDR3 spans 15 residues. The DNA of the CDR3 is TGTGCCAGCAGCTTGGAGACGGGGGGGCCCGGGGAGCTGTTTTTT. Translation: CASSLETGGPGELFF.

In DNA, the CDR3 is TGTGCCAGCAGTTACATCCACGGAAGCTCCTACAATGAGCAGTTCTTC. Residues: CASSYIHGSSYNEQFF. The J gene is TRBJ2-1, the V gene TRBV6-2 or TRBV6-3; D uncertain. The V end lost 2 bases, the J end lost 0 bases, and 11 bases lay between the germline ends. The CDR3 contains 16 residues. The germline V gene encodes CDR1 MNHEY and CDR2 SVGEGT.

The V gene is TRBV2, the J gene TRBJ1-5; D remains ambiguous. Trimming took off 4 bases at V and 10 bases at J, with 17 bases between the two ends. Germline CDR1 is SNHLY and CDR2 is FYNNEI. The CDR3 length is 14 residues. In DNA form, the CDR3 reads TGTGCCAGCAGTGCGAGAGGTGGGATCGAACCCCAGCATTTT. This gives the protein CASSARGGIEPQHF.